Shown below are 31 T cell receptor beta chains from a single sample sequenced in a study of T cells in Graves' hyperthyroidism and ophthalmopathy. From RNA transcripts, TCR beta CDR3 regions were amplified. The study used the HTBI primer set for a first-round RT-PCR of the TCR CDR3. MiXCR, run by TCRdb on the multiplex PCR reads, gives a single entry per CDR3 protein. The sample has some 400,000 distinct CDR3 sequences, about 13% seen once. Sequences were obtained from blood. The source is a man aged 30 to 39 with Graves' hyperthyroidism that later progressed to Graves' ophthalmopathy.

The chain's CDR3 is CASSTGWNEQFF. In DNA, the CDR3 is TGTGCCAGCAGCACAGGGTGGAATGAGCAGTTCTTC. The chain is built from TRBV28 and TRBJ2-1, with TRBD1 as a possible D gene (6 bases). The CDR3 contains 12 residues. Germline-derived CDR1 and CDR2 are MDHEN and SYDVKM. The V end was cut by 6 bases, the J end by 7 bases, with 10 bases between.

The V call is TRBV19, the J call TRBJ1-5, with no clear D. V was clipped by 2 bases and J by 6 bases, with 5 bases between them. The CDR3 spans 12 residues. Per germline, CDR1 LNHDA and CDR2 SQIVND (reference sequence). The CDR3 DNA reads TGTGCCAGTAGTATATGGGGTCAGCCCCAGCATTTT. Translating it yields CASSIWGQPQHF. Full variable domain (rest looked up from reference TRBV19 and TRBJ1-5): DGGITQSPKYLFRKEGQNVTLSCEQNLNHDAMYWYRQDPGQGLRLIYYSQIVNDFQKGDIAEGYSVSREKKESFPLTVTSAQKNPTAFYLCASSIWGQPQHFGDGTRLSIL.

This clonotype was detected only a few times. The genes are TRBV18 and TRBJ2-7; TRBD1 matches 7 bases. Germline V gene data show CDR1 as KGHSH and CDR2 as LQKENI. The J segment lost 7 bases and the V segment lost 3 bases, leaving 9 bases of the junction unmatched. There are 14 residues in the CDR3. CDR3 in DNA: TGTGCCAGCTCACCTGGGACAGATTTACGGGAGCAGTACTTC. Residues: CASSPGTDLREQYF. The variable domain in full, completed from reference TRBV18 and TRBJ2-7, reads NAGVMQNPRHLVRRRGQEARLRCSPMKGHSHVYWYRQLPEEGLKFMVYLQKENIIDESGMPKERFSAEFPKEGPSILRIQQVVRGDSAAYFCASSPGTDLREQYFGPGTRLTVT.

The J gene is TRBJ1-1, the V gene TRBV20-1; tentatively, D is TRBD1 (5 bases). V lost 3 bases and J 0 bases, leaving 14 bases between the germline ends. Germline V gives CDR1 DFQATT, CDR2 SNEGSKA (reference sequence). The CDR3 runs to 15 residues. The CDR3 DNA is TGCAGTGCTAGTTTGGCAGGGAGGGTGAACACTGAAGCTTTCTTT. This gives the protein CSASLAGRVNTEAFF.

This chain uses TRBV7-9 with TRBJ1-1; perhaps TRBD1 as D (5 bases). The germline CDR1 and CDR2 sequences are SEHNR and FQNEAQ (reference sequence). Trimming removed 5 bases from V and 4 bases from J, with 17 bases in between. The CDR3 sequence is 15 residues long. The CDR3: CASSPRVGGSTEAFF. CDR3 bases: TGTGCCAGCAGCCCCAGGGTGGGGGGGAGCACTGAAGCTTTCTTT.

At least ten counts were recorded for this clonotype. V gene TRBV5-1 combines with J gene TRBJ2-2, with 7 positions matching TRBD1. Germline CDR1 reads SGHRS; CDR2 reads YFSETQ. The V and J ends lost 0 bases and 6 bases, in that order; junction bases with no gene match: 5. CDR3 length equals 15 residues. The CDR3: CASSLGDRDAGELFF. The CDR3 bases are TGCGCCAGCAGCTTGGGTGACAGGGACGCCGGGGAGCTGTTTTTT.

This clonotype appeared many times. CDR3 protein: CASSLELGTRGETQYF. DNA for the CDR3: TGTGCCAGCAGCTTAGAGCTAGGGACTAGGGGGGAGACCCAGTACTTC. This sequence joins TRBV7-8 and TRBJ2-5, with TRBD2 identical over 8 bases. The CDR3 runs to 16 residues. Germline assignment: CDR1 SGHVS and CDR2 FQNEAQ. The ends lost 1 base at V and 5 bases at J; junction bases unmatched: 9.

Only a few counts were recorded for this clonotype. The gene calls are TRBV5-4 and TRBJ1-1, with a tentative D call TRBD1 (5 bases). The CDR3 loop spans 14 amino acids. Per germline, CDR1 SGHNT and CDR2 YYREEE (reference sequence). V lost 0 bases to trimming and J lost 6 bases, with 12 bases between them. The CDR3 sequence: CASSLVGGEPEAFF. The DNA of the CDR3 is TGTGCCAGCAGCTTGGTCGGGGGGGAGCCTGAAGCTTTCTTT.

J is TRBJ2-3 and V is TRBV5-1; TRBD1 matches at 10 bases. Germline V gives CDR1 SGHRS, CDR2 YFSETQ. The CDR3 is 13 amino acids. V shed 8 bases and J 6 bases; nucleotides not matched to a gene: 6. CDR3 in amino acids: CASSGQGMDTQYF. CDR3 DNA sequence: TGCGCCAGTTCGGGACAGGGGATGGATACGCAGTATTTT.

This chain joins TRBV11-1 and TRBJ1-1; no clear D gene. Germline V gene lookup returns CDR1 SGHAT and CDR2 FQDESV (reference sequence). V lost 5 bases, J lost 3 bases, and 16 bases lay in between. The length of the CDR3 is 15 residues. This chain's CDR3 is CASSLSNTMDTEAFF. The CDR3, as DNA: TGTGCCAGCAGCCTTAGCAACACCATGGACACTGAAGCTTTCTTT.

This clonotype has at least ten counts. This chain joins TRBV28 and TRBJ1-1; D might be TRBD1 (5 bases). Per the germline V gene, CDR1 is MDHEN and CDR2 is SYDVKM. The ends were cut back, 6 bases at V and 0 bases at J, with 11 bases in the middle. The CDR3 has 14 residues. Here the CDR3 DNA reads TGTGCCAGCAGAACAGGAGGAATGAACACTGAAGCTTTCTTT. Its translation is CASRTGGMNTEAFF.

This chain links TRBV13 with TRBJ2-7; tentatively, D is TRBD1 or TRBD2 (5 bases each). Germline V CDR1 and CDR2: PRHDT, FYEKMQ (reference sequence). The CDR3 extends over 17 amino acids. The germline V and J ends were trimmed by 6 bases and 1 base, with 22 bases remaining between them. The CDR3 coding sequence is TGTGCCAGCAGTAGAGGGACGGGAAGCCCGAGATCCTACGAGCAGTACTTC. Translation: CASSRGTGSPRSYEQYF.

This clonotype was found a few times. V usage is TRBV5-1 and J usage is TRBJ1-1; D is perhaps TRBD1 (5 bases). This CDR3 is 16 amino acids long. V gave up 0 bases and J gave up 0 bases, with 12 bases separating them. Germline assignment: CDR1 SGHRS and CDR2 YFSETQ. DNA for the CDR3: TGCGCCAGCAGCTTGGCAGGGCCGGCGATGAACACTGAAGCTTTCTTT. Residues: CASSLAGPAMNTEAFF.

This clonotype appeared many times. This sequence joins TRBV11-2 and TRBJ1-2, with 7 bases fitting TRBD1. The ends lost 6 bases at V and 3 bases at J; junction bases unmatched: 19. The CDR3 covers 18 residues. Germline CDR1 and CDR2: SGHAT and FQNNGV. CDR3 amino acids: CASSSIRDRTKTDYGYTF. The DNA for the CDR3 is TGTGCCAGCAGTTCTATCAGGGACAGAACCAAAACGGACTATGGCTACACCTTC.

At least ten counts were recorded for this clonotype. This chain connects TRBV20-1 to TRBJ2-3, with TRBD2 identical over 8 bases. Per the germline V gene, CDR1 is DFQATT and CDR2 is SNEGSKA (reference sequence). V trimming: 7 bases; J trimming: 2 bases; junction bases outside the gene matches: 2. CDR3 length equals 12 residues. The DNA of the CDR3 is TGCAGTGTCGGGGGGGCCACAGATACGCAGTATTTT. Its translation is CSVGGATDTQYF.

Many counts were recorded for this clonotype. This chain joins TRBV7-3 and TRBJ2-5; 13 bases align to TRBD2. CDR3 size: 17 residues. Per germline, CDR1 SGHTA and CDR2 FQGTGA. After removal of 2 bases from V and 5 bases from J, the junction contained 8 bases not matched to a gene. This CDR3 is CASSLGTSGENGETQYF. The CDR3 coding sequence is TGTGCCAGCAGCTTAGGGACTAGCGGGGAAAACGGGGAGACCCAGTACTTC.

This clonotype was recorded a few times. V gene TRBV25-1 combines with J gene TRBJ1-6; D call uncertain. Germline V gene lookup returns CDR1 MGHDK and CDR2 SYGVNS. V lost 3 bases, J lost 6 bases, and 12 bases lay in between. The CDR3 loop spans 15 amino acids. CDR3 region: CASSDGSITNSPLHF. The CDR3 region has the DNA TGTGCCAGCAGTGACGGGTCAATTACTAATTCACCCCTCCACTTT.

This clonotype has just a few counts. The chain carries TRBV19 and TRBJ2-7; no clear D. This CDR3 comprises 14 residues. Per the germline V gene, CDR1 is LNHDA and CDR2 is SQIVND (reference sequence). V lost 3 bases and J lost 0, with 9 bases in between. CDR3 sequence reads: CASSIKAASYEQYF. Written as DNA, the CDR3 is TGTGCCAGTAGTATCAAGGCAGCCTCCTACGAGCAGTACTTC.

This clonotype was seen a handful of times. The rearrangement uses TRBV20-1 and TRBJ1-2; 7 nucleotides align to TRBD1. Germline CDR1 and CDR2: DFQATT and SNEGSKA (reference sequence). Trimming at V came to 1 base and at J to 9 bases, leaving 11 bases not matched to a gene. This CDR3 is 14 amino acids long. DNA for the CDR3: TGCAGTGCTAGAGGGACGGCCAGGGGGGATCGCTACACCTTC. Translated: CSARGTARGDRYTF.

In its sample, this clonotype was seen a few times. This chain uses TRBV6-1 with TRBJ2-1; 7 bases are shared with TRBD1. V was clipped by 5 bases and J by 4 bases; unmatched bases: 8. The CDR3 extends over 15 amino acids. The germline V gene has CDR1 MNHNS and CDR2 SASEGT. CDR3 DNA sequence: TGTGCCAGCAGTTTGGGACAGATAAGATACAATGAGCAGTTCTTC. Translated: CASSLGQIRYNEQFF.

This clonotype was detected ten times or more. The genes are TRBV29-1 and TRBJ1-1, with TRBD1 as a possible D gene (6 bases). Trimming removed 0 bases at V and 3 bases at J, with 8 bases between. This CDR3 comprises 13 residues. Germline V gene data show CDR1 as SQVTM and CDR2 as ANQGSEA. The chain's CDR3 is CSVEDGTYTEAFF. The CDR3 DNA sequence: TGCAGCGTTGAAGATGGGACATACACTGAAGCTTTCTTT. The full variable domain, its missing parts supplied by reference TRBV29-1 and TRBJ1-1, is SAVISQKPSRDICQRGTSLTIQCQVDSQVTMMFWYRQQPGQSLTLIATANQGSEATYESGFVIDKFPISRPNLTFSTLTVSNMSPEDSSIYLCSVEDGTYTEAFFGQGTRLTVV.

This clonotype was detected many times. The CDR3: CASSQDSWAGSSYNEQFF. The CDR3, as DNA: TGTGCCAGCAGCCAAGATAGTTGGGCGGGGAGCTCCTACAATGAGCAGTTCTTC. The chain recombines TRBV11-2 with TRBJ2-1, with D tentatively TRBD2 (6 bases). In germline, CDR1 is SGHAT, CDR2 FQNNGV. Trimming pared 5 bases from V and 0 bases from J, leaving 20 bases between. The CDR3 has 18 amino acids.

There are many counts of this clonotype. V and J are TRBV28 and TRBJ1-2; no clear D. CDR1 MDHEN and CDR2 SYDVKM come from the germline V gene. The CDR3 is made up of 15 amino acids. The V gene lost 5 bases and the J gene lost 4 bases, with 17 bases spanning the gap. CDR3 nucleotides: TGTGCCAGCAGTCCAGAGGTGGGTTCTACCTATGGCTACACCTTC. It yields the protein CASSPEVGSTYGYTF.

This clonotype was seen a few times. This chain uses TRBV6-1 with TRBJ2-6; the D is unclear. CDR3 length: 13 amino acids. CDR1 is MNHNS and CDR2 is SASEGT in the germline V gene. V was cut by 10 bases and J by 2 bases, with 9 bases left in between. CDR3: CATLRPGANVLTF. DNA of the CDR3: TGTGCCACCCTTCGACCTGGGGCCAACGTCCTGACTTTC.

This clonotype was detected ten times or more. The chain uses TRBV6-1 and TRBJ2-7, with 10 bases matching TRBD2. Germline assignment: CDR1 MNHNS and CDR2 SASEGT. Trimming cost V 5 bases and J 4 bases; bases outside gene matches: 11. The CDR3 totals 16 residues. CDR3 DNA sequence: TGTGCCAGCAGTTCCGTCGCTAGCGGGGGCGGATACGAGCAGTACTTC. Translation: CASSSVASGGGYEQYF.

The chain combines TRBV6-1 with TRBJ2-1; perhaps D is TRBD1 or TRBD2 (7 bases each). Trimming left V 5 bases short and J 5 bases short, with 22 bases between. The CDR3 covers 17 residues. Germline CDR1 and CDR2: MNHNS and SASEGT. The CDR3 sequence is CASSNLPGGTADNEQFF. CDR3 DNA sequence: TGTGCCAGCAGTAATCTACCCGGGGGGACAGCAGACAATGAGCAGTTCTTC.

The chain uses TRBV7-8 and TRBJ2-3, with D perhaps TRBD2 (6 bases). Between the trimmed V and J ends, which lost 2 bases and 6 bases, there was a span of 12 bases. Germline values: CDR1 SGHVS, CDR2 FQNEAQ. CDR3 size: 14 residues. The CDR3 region has the DNA TGTGCCAGCAGCTTATCCAGCGGGTTCGATACGCAGTATTTT. Translation: CASSLSSGFDTQYF. The entire variable domain, with the rest obtained from reference TRBV7-8 and TRBJ2-3, is as follows: GAGVSQSPRYKVAKRGQDVALRCDPISGHVSLFWYQQALGQGPEFLTYFQNEAQLDKSGLPSDRFFAERPEGSVSTLKIQRTQQEDSAVYLCASSLSSGFDTQYFGPGTRLTVL.

This chain uses TRBV5-1 with TRBJ2-5; possible D gene TRBD1, 5 bases. Germline V gives CDR1 SGHRS, CDR2 YFSETQ. The CDR3 loop spans 11 amino acids. V was clipped by 7 bases and J by 3 bases, with 7 bases between them. CDR3 sequence (DNA): TGCGCCAGCCTGACAGAAGAGACCCAGTACTTC. Its protein product is CASLTEETQYF. Complete variable domain (other parts from reference TRBV5-1 and TRBJ2-5): KAGVTQTPRYLIKTRGQQVTLSCSPISGHRSVSWYQQTPGQGLQFLFEYFSETQRNKGNFPGRFSGRQFSNSRSEMNVSTLELGDSALYLCASLTEETQYFGPGTRLLVL.

The J gene is TRBJ2-6, the V gene TRBV28; TRBD2 is a possible D gene (5 bases). Germline V lookup: CDR1 MDHEN, CDR2 SYDVKM. V dropped 5 bases and J dropped 0 bases, with 17 bases sitting between them. CDR3 size: 18 residues. CDR3 amino acids: CASSIHGMSSSGANVLTF. In DNA, the CDR3 is TGTGCCAGCAGTATCCACGGGATGTCATCCTCTGGGGCCAACGTCCTGACTTTC.

The sample holds a few counts of this clonotype. Mismatch with germline at one junction end may stem from a read error. The chain employs TRBV10-2 and TRBJ2-3; weak D call: TRBD1 (6 bases). Germline V gene data show CDR1 as WSHSY and CDR2 as SAAADI. This CDR3 region has 14 residues. CDR3 DNA: TGCGCCAGCAGTGTAGGGGGAAGCACAGATGCGCAGTATTTT. It specifies CASSVGGSTDAQYF.

This clonotype was observed many times. The rearrangement joins TRBV28 to TRBJ1-5; 7 nucleotides align to TRBD1. There are 15 residues in the CDR3. Germline CDR1 and CDR2: MDHEN and SYDVKM. J was trimmed by 3 bases and V by 6 bases; bases with no gene match: 8. The CDR3 DNA follows: TGTGCCAGCAGCCAGACAGGGACGAACAATCAGCCCCAGCATTTT. It codes for CASSQTGTNNQPQHF.